This TCR beta chain was sequenced in a study of T cell responses to AZD1222 COVID-19 vaccine. Profiling relied on immunoSEQ multiplex PCR, and the TCRdb table lists in-frame clones only, not all of them. The sample lists more than 80,000 clones; 80% to 90% were seen once. This clone has a handful of counts. What it recognizes is unknown. General observations from the study: Repertoire sampling occurred only after the peak T cell response. Reportedly, close to half of spike-specific TCRs are directed against unmutated variant regions. Females outnumbered males among donors, who were mostly white British; clonal diversity was possibly underestimated. Rises in breadth and depth of Spike-specific TCRs came after two AZD1222 doses.

Trimming took 0 bases from V and 10 from J; bases not matched to a gene: 6. Germline V gene lookup returns CDR1 MNHEY and CDR2 SVGAGI. This CDR3 has 15 residues. The receptor's source is an adult in good health. This rearrangement joins TRBV6-5 to TRBJ2-1; 10 positions match TRBD2. Source: peripheral blood, taken on day 0 of MenACWY control vaccination. The CDR3 here is CASSYSASGGPEQFF. The CDR3 DNA sequence: TGTGCCAGCAGTTACTCGGCTAGCGGGGGCCCCGAGCAGTTCTTC.